These T cell receptor beta chains were read from a single sample in a study of technical replicates of blood from a few donors. The data were produced by immunoSEQ multiplex PCR, yet TCRdb's version contains in-frame clones alone and is incomplete. Of under 90,000 clones listed, around 97% are singletons. The sequencing input was T cells isolated from PBMCs. The receptors stem from a human donor in good health. Each CDR3 is given with its conserved first and last residue. Fields, in order: CDR3 protein, V gene.

CASSYRTGGTEAFF TRBV6-5
CASSQEVSSGGYEQYF TRBV4-2
CASMQDRESYEQYF TRBV2
CASSLGQGAQQPQHF TRBV7-8
CATSRAQANTGELFF TRBV15
CASSSRQGAWDTQYF TRBV9
CASSLSGRQGWSYEQYF TRBV27
CASSLGRGYPNSPLHF TRBV5-4
CASSGPVGGQRQFF TRBV6-6
CASSSTGTGGSEQYF TRBV28
CASREAGLYYEQYF TRBV27
CASGKAGTSHWETQYF TRBV5-8
CASSLSPSSYEQYF TRBV11-3
CASSTGQGSAPQHF TRBV11-2
CASSFQGLSGYTF TRBV11-1
CASSLGNSGGLYNEQFF TRBV5-1
CASSRGQGIGETQYF TRBV19
CASKTSDRTDTQYF TRBV10-1
CASSDHGKGAAAYYGYTF TRBV21-1
CASSGALGDYGYTF TRBV4-1
CASSWAVAGTSGELFF TRBV27
CASSFDRGSGTGNTIYF TRBV5-8
CASRSGTIETGELFF TRBV6-5
CASSLWGQSGEKLFF TRBV5-6
CASSLMPGTSGKETQYF TRBV11-2
CASRRQGSDTQYF TRBV6-1
CASSLDFGHRTGEAFF TRBV5-6
CASSLDTGAGGYTF TRBV5-4
CASSLVAGGRETQYF TRBV13
CASSFWTGVGNEQFF TRBV7-9
CASSPTRTSGSFSAQYF TRBV13
CASSPDGGPVYGYTF TRBV4-1
CASSYRLWPDLETQYF TRBV6-5
CASSLPGQGNEKLFF TRBV7-9
CASSAGLAGRTDTQYF TRBV7-2
CASSLGQGPYEQYF TRBV27
CASSLGQGPSYEQYF TRBV4-1
CASSLAPGLAGSWRQFF TRBV5-1
CASSYGGMADTQYF TRBV6-5
CASSLGEVLSGNTIYF TRBV7-9
CASTGTGNFYEQYF TRBV5-1
CASSPIAGGSYEQYF TRBV5-6
CASSVRLAGEGYEQYF TRBV5-4
CASSFGRGNTIYF TRBV27
CARLDRDQMNTEAFF TRBV2
CASSRAQGGRGPQHF TRBV6-5
CASSTGGNTGELFF TRBV28
CAIKWGLEQYF TRBV10-2